Following are 17 T cell receptor beta chains from one sample sequenced in a study of T cells after yellow fever vaccination. MiXCR, applied by TCRdb to the 5' RACE reads, yields one record per CDR3 protein. The top ten hold about 0.54% of the sample, which has approximately 260,000 distinct CDR3 sequences, 10% to 15% seen once. The sequenced sample was CD4+ T cells sorted from PBMCs, obtained 45 days after the yellow fever booster vaccination. The receptors were sampled from a man aged 25 to 45 who received the YFV17D yellow fever vaccine.

This clonotype was picked up a small number of times. The rearrangement joins TRBV5-1 to TRBJ2-7; TRBD1 matches 8 bases. The germline CDR1 and CDR2 sequences are SGHRS and YFSETQ. Unmatched junction bases numbered 4, after V lost 2 bases and J lost 3 bases. There are 14 residues in the CDR3. CDR3 sequence (DNA): TGCGCCAGCAGCTTACTAGGACAGGGCTACGAGCAGTACTTC. This sequence encodes CASSLLGQGYEQYF.

This clonotype was observed many times. The rearrangement uses TRBV20-1 and TRBJ2-7, with 12 bases lining up with TRBD1. The CDR3 is made up of 14 amino acids. With 5 bases clipped from V and 7 bases from J, the junction kept 9 bases outside the gene matches. In germline, CDR1 is DFQATT, CDR2 SNEGSKA (reference sequence). The chain's CDR3 is CSAGSGTGGGEQYF. The CDR3 DNA sequence: TGCAGTGCTGGTTCCGGGACAGGGGGCGGTGAGCAGTACTTC.

This clonotype has a handful of counts. This sequence joins TRBV4-2 and TRBJ2-3, with D possibly matching TRBD2 (6 bases). The CDR3 has 19 residues. Germline V gene sequence: CDR1 LGHNA, CDR2 YNFKEQ. Trimming removed 0 bases from V and 4 bases from J, with 23 bases in between. The CDR3 nucleotides are TGTGCCAGCAGCCAAGAGGTCTATAGCAGAGCGGGCTACCCAGATACGCAGTATTTT. Amino acids: CASSQEVYSRAGYPDTQYF.

The chain uses TRBV6-1 and TRBJ2-5; a possible D gene is TRBD2 (6 bases). Deletions cut 6 bases from V and 5 bases from J, with 19 bases between. The CDR3 runs 15 residues. Per germline, CDR1 MNHNS and CDR2 SASEGT. The CDR3 protein is CASSPPGVFGETQYF. The CDR3, as DNA: TGTGCCAGCAGCCCACCGGGGGTCTTTGGGGAGACCCAGTACTTC.

With regard to this clonotype: The germline gene is not matched at one end of the junction; a read error may be the cause. This chain uses TRBV7-2 with TRBJ1-6; D uncertain. CDR1 is SGHTA and CDR2 is FQGNSA in the germline V gene. The CDR3 contains 14 residues. The CDR3 reads CASSLFTDYSALHF. CDR3 nucleotides: TGTGCCAGCAGCTTATTTACGGACTATTCAGCCCTCCACTTT.

V is TRBV6-2 or TRBV6-3 and J is TRBJ2-1; 11 bases agree with TRBD1. The CDR3 totals 16 residues. V lost 7 bases, J lost 3 bases, and 8 bases stayed unmatched. In germline, CDR1 is MNHEY, CDR2 SVGEGT. CDR3 sequence reads: CASTTMDRGLYNEQFF. The CDR3 DNA reads TGTGCCAGCACCACAATGGACAGGGGGCTCTACAATGAGCAGTTCTTC.

This clonotype was detected only a few times. V usage is TRBV20-1 and J usage is TRBJ1-2; the D is unclear. V was cut by 0 bases and J by 0 bases, with 11 bases left in between. Looked up from germline, CDR1 is DFQATT and CDR2 is SNEGSKA (reference sequence). The CDR3 consists of 15 residues. The CDR3 DNA is TGCAGTGCTAGAGATCTTGGGCCCGCTAACTATGGCTACACCTTC. Translation gives CSARDLGPANYGYTF.

This clonotype has just a few counts. CDR3 nucleotides: TGTGCCAGCAGCCGCCTAGCGGGACGGTCAGATACGCAGTATTTT. It yields the protein CASSRLAGRSDTQYF. This chain links TRBV5-5 with TRBJ2-3; 9 nucleotides agree with TRBD2. J was trimmed by 4 bases and V by 4 bases; bases with no gene match: 7. CDR3 length: 15 amino acids. Germline V CDR1 and CDR2: SGHKS, YYEKEE (reference sequence).

This clonotype occurred a few times. The gene calls are TRBV28 and TRBJ2-7, with D unclear. The V end was cut by 6 bases, the J end by 1 base, with 10 bases between. The germline V gene encodes CDR1 MDHEN and CDR2 SYDVKM. The CDR3 runs 13 residues. Here the CDR3 reads CASRSQGSYEQYF. CDR3 sequence (DNA): TGTGCCAGCAGATCCCAAGGATCCTACGAGCAGTACTTC.

V and J are TRBV20-1 and TRBJ1-5; D remains ambiguous. V shed 1 base and J shed 8 bases, with 12 bases lying between them. Germline V CDR1 and CDR2: DFQATT, SNEGSKA (reference sequence). The CDR3 loop spans 13 amino acids. The CDR3 sequence: CSARGAGAEPQHF. In nucleotides, the CDR3 is TGCAGTGCTAGAGGAGCAGGAGCTGAGCCCCAGCATTTT.

This clonotype was counted a few times. The J gene is TRBJ1-2, the V gene TRBV5-5, with TRBD1 matching over 8 bases. This CDR3 spans 17 amino acids. V dropped 2 bases and J dropped 3; count of bases not matched to a gene: 12. In germline, CDR1 is SGHKS, CDR2 YYEKEE (reference sequence). The CDR3 DNA is TGTGCCAGCAGCTTTATTAACGTCCAGACAGGGGACTATGGCTACACCTTC. Translating gives CASSFINVQTGDYGYTF.

This clonotype was seen many times. The rearrangement uses TRBV27 and TRBJ1-4; D is undetermined. V was shortened by 7 bases and J by 8 bases, with 17 bases between the two germline ends. There are 14 residues in the CDR3. Germline V gene data show CDR1 as MNHEY and CDR2 as SMNVEV (reference sequence). CDR3 DNA sequence: TGTGCCAGCACCCAAGGAGGGAGGTCGGAAAAACTGTTTTTT. The encoded protein is CASTQGGRSEKLFF.

This clonotype was detected only a few times. The V and J genes are TRBV20-1 and TRBJ2-7; 7 bases are a match to TRBD2. This CDR3 comprises 14 residues. In germline, CDR1 is DFQATT, CDR2 SNEGSKA (reference sequence). The V and J ends lost 6 bases and 0 bases, in that order; junction bases with no gene match: 8. The CDR3 sequence is CSAPEGGSSYEQYF. CDR3 DNA sequence: TGCAGTGCCCCCGAGGGAGGGAGCTCCTACGAGCAGTACTTC.

The gene calls are TRBV7-9 and TRBJ2-5, with unresolved D. V was trimmed by 6 bases and J by 3 bases, leaving 5 bases between them. The CDR3 runs 11 residues. Germline loops: CDR1 SEHNR, CDR2 FQNEAQ (reference sequence). This CDR3 is CASRHEETQYF. The CDR3 nucleotides read TGTGCCAGCAGGCACGAAGAGACCCAGTACTTC.

The chain links TRBV20-1 to TRBJ1-5; TRBD1 matches at 7 bases. After removal of 2 bases from V and 2 bases from J, the junction contained 9 bases not matched to a gene. There are 16 residues in the CDR3. Germline V gives CDR1 DFQATT, CDR2 SNEGSKA (reference sequence). The CDR3 loop is CSARYQTGTRNQPQHF. The CDR3 DNA sequence: TGCAGTGCTAGATATCAGACAGGGACGCGCAATCAGCCCCAGCATTTT.

V is TRBV5-1 and J is TRBJ2-7; possibly TRBD1 for D (6 bases). V was shortened by 4 bases and J by 3 bases, with 17 bases between the two germline ends. CDR1 is SGHRS and CDR2 is YFSETQ in the germline V gene. The CDR3 has 15 residues. The CDR3 here is CASSPPGHRFYEQYF. The CDR3 DNA reads as TGCGCCAGCAGCCCCCCGGGACACAGATTCTACGAGCAGTACTTC. The variable domain in full, completed from reference TRBV5-1 and TRBJ2-7, reads KAGVTQTPRYLIKTRGQQVTLSCSPISGHRSVSWYQQTPGQGLQFLFEYFSETQRNKGNFPGRFSGRQFSNSRSEMNVSTLELGDSALYLCASSPPGHRFYEQYFGPGTRLTVT.

This clonotype was seen a few times. This chain links TRBV6-5 with TRBJ1-1, with TRBD1 identical over 8 bases. This CDR3 is built from 14 residues. The germline V gene encodes CDR1 MNHEY and CDR2 SVGAGI. V was pared by 5 bases and J by 3 bases, with 5 bases of the junction left unmatched. CDR3 residues: CASSLQGVDTEAFF. The CDR3, as DNA: TGTGCCAGCAGTCTACAGGGGGTTGACACTGAAGCTTTCTTT.